This TCR beta chain was captured in a study of blood T cells in healthy people across ages. Total RNA was isolated from each sample in quantities of at least 6 micrograms. Germline CDR1 reads SGHRS; CDR2 reads YFSETQ. The CDR3 has 15 residues. Then a second PCR, running roughly 7 to 11 cycles, was carried out with a sample-barcoded 5' primer and a J-beta primer mix. Sequencing of every sample gave 2.5 million or more CDR3-containing paired-end reads. TCRdb itself ran the 5' RACE reads through MiXCR, one entry per CDR3 protein. The sample has 730,000 or so distinct CDR3 sequences, more than 40% seen once; the top ten hold roughly 19%.

The sequence came from a woman aged 60-75 years in good health. The rearrangement joins TRBV5-1 to TRBJ2-4; no clear D. The tail of the sequence fits TRBJ2-7 better, so the J call may be wrong. The sequencing input was blood. CDR3 sequence: CASSLAPDRPYEQYF. In nucleotides, the CDR3 is TGCGCCAGCAGCTTGGCTCCGGACCGCCCCTACGAGCAGTACTTC.